This entry describes one T cell receptor beta chain. This sample is drawn from a study of blood T cell repertoires in COVID-19. For the study at large: The United States, Italy and Spain were the sources of the acute and convalescent COVID-19 samples. PBMCs, B-cell-depleted T cells, or T cells were the source of the cDNA or gDNA that made up the material.

Original analysis: Quantification of nucleated cells was approximated via reference gene primer amplification. The table came from immunoSEQ multiplex PCR; TCRdb's copy has only in-frame clones and leaves some out. For V, J and clone size, that table is used; D and trimming come from the DNA. The profile shows 140,000 or so clones, 70% to 90% of them singletons. Participant age was roughly 18 to 90 years, and participants resided in about two dozen US areas. With 6 bases clipped from V and 3 bases from J, the junction kept 7 bases outside the gene matches. The CDR3 covers 15 residues. CDR1 is SGHVS, CDR2 FQNEAQ, per germline.

The gene calls are TRBV7-8 and TRBJ2-2, with 7 bases lining up with TRBD2. The receptor's source is a woman aged 50 to 60 with acute COVID-19. Sequencing was done on a sample of PBMCs or T cells enriched from blood (not recorded which). DNA for the CDR3: TGTGCCAGCAGGGAAGTAGCGGGTGACACCGGGGAGCTGTTTTTT. Translating gives CASREVAGDTGELFF.